A single sample gave rise to the 9 T cell receptor beta chains below, sequenced in a study of blood T cells in healthy people across ages. The authors ran a second PCR of roughly 6 to 11 cycles using a sample-barcoded 5' primer and a J-beta primer mix. MiXCR, applied by TCRdb to the 5' RACE reads, yields one record per CDR3 protein. The data hold about 1.8 million distinct CDR3 sequences, with about 49% observed a single time. The sample consisted of blood. These receptors were taken from a woman in her 40s in good health.

The CDR3 DNA sequence: TGTGCCAGCAGGGGGATGGGACAGGCCTTTTCCTCCACTCGTAATGAGCAGTTCTTC. Its translation is CASRGMGQAFSSTRNEQFF. The rearrangement uses TRBV6-2 or TRBV6-3 and TRBJ2-1; 8 bases line up with TRBD1. The CDR3 extends over 19 amino acids. CDR1 MNHEY and CDR2 SVGEGT come from the germline V gene. Trimming took 6 bases from V and 7 from J; bases not matched to a gene: 23.

As to this clonotype: A far larger clone is just one base off, so this is likely a read error. The chain links TRBV7-9 to TRBJ2-7, with TRBD2 matching 7 bases. Per germline, CDR1 SEHNR and CDR2 FQNEAQ (reference sequence). CDR3 length equals 12 residues. CDR3 nucleotides: TGTTCCAGCAGCTTAGCGGGCTACGAGCAGTACTTC. Translation gives CSSSLAGYEQYF.

This clonotype was found a few times. The chain is built from TRBV7-6 and TRBJ2-5; D remains ambiguous. The J call may be incorrect, as the DNA end agrees better with TRBJ2-7. The CDR3 spans 13 residues. CDR1 and CDR2 from the germline V gene are SGHVS and FNYEAQ. The CDR3 region has the DNA TGTGCCAGCAGCAACCCCCCGACCCACGAGCAGTACTTC. Residues: CASSNPPTHEQYF.

This clonotype was detected a few times. The rearrangement links TRBV4-3 to TRBJ1-2, with D perhaps matching TRBD1 (6 bases). The ends were cut back, 4 bases at V and 5 bases at J, with 17 bases in the middle. The CDR3 has 15 residues. From germline, CDR1 is LGHNA and CDR2 YSLEER. CDR3 amino acids: CASSRSDSPGYGYTF. CDR3 nucleotides: TGCGCCAGCAGCCGATCGGACAGCCCAGGATATGGCTACACCTTC.

The chain joins TRBV4-1 to TRBJ2-1; no reliable D call. This CDR3 comprises 14 residues. With 1 base removed from V and 4 bases from J, the gap between germline ends came to 8 bases. From germline, CDR1 is MGHRA and CDR2 YSYEKL. The CDR3 coding sequence is TGCGCCAGCAGCCAAGTGGTCCGGTACAATGAGCAGTTCTTC. This sequence encodes CASSQVVRYNEQFF.

The genes are TRBV6-5 and TRBJ2-7; 7 bases agree with TRBD1. The CDR3 sequence is 14 residues long. Germline loops: CDR1 MNHEY, CDR2 SVGAGI. The trim removed 5 bases at V and 3 bases at J, leaving 7 bases unmatched. In DNA form, the CDR3 reads TGTGCCAGCAGTCCCTATCGGACAGGCTACGAGCAGTACTTC. As protein: CASSPYRTGYEQYF.

The chain has TRBV4-1 and TRBJ2-7, with D possibly being TRBD1 (6 bases). CDR3 length: 17 amino acids. Germline-derived CDR1 and CDR2 are MGHRA and YSYEKL. Trimming cost V 3 bases and J 4 bases, with 22 bases left between them. CDR3: CASSQGLGGIVLYEQYF. The DNA for the CDR3 is TGCGCCAGCAGCCAGGGATTAGGGGGTATAGTCCTGTACGAGCAGTACTTC.

The chain links TRBV20-1 to TRBJ2-4; the D is unclear. Judging by the DNA end, TRBJ2-7 fits better; the J call may be wrong. The CDR3 is 14 amino acids. CDR1 DFQATT and CDR2 SNEGSKA come from the germline V gene (reference sequence). In DNA, the CDR3 is TGCAGTGGGGCATCCAGGCATCTTTCCTACGAGCAGTACTTC. Residues: CSGASRHLSYEQYF.

The V and J genes are TRBV20-1 and TRBJ2-1, with D possibly matching TRBD2 (7 bases). This CDR3 spans 17 amino acids. CDR1 DFQATT and CDR2 SNEGSKA come from the germline V gene (reference sequence). V lost 5 bases, J lost 2 bases, and 22 bases lay in between. CDR3 in amino acids: CSARRLAAGAAYNEQFF. In DNA, the CDR3 is TGCAGTGCTCGGAGACTAGCTGCGGGGGCGGCCTACAATGAGCAGTTCTTC.